This T cell receptor (beta chain) emerged from a study of T cell responses to AZD1222 COVID-19 vaccine. Study-level results: There were repertoire samples only from the period after the peak T cell response.

The count of this clone is one. Its specificity is not known. Other DNA variants within this sample encode the same CDR3. Sequenced by immunoSEQ multiplex PCR; TCRdb stores in-frame clones only, minus some. The sample gives about 100,000 clones, about 89% of which show up once; 4.2% is in the top ten. The length of the CDR3 is 14 residues. Germline V gene data show CDR1 as SGHTA and CDR2 as FQGNSA. V was pared by 0 bases and J by 3 bases, with 1 base of the junction left unmatched. J is TRBJ2-5 and V is TRBV7-2; 7 bases match TRBD2. The clonotype originates from an adult in good health. The sample in question was peripheral blood, obtained on day 0 of MenACWY control vaccination. CDR3: CASSLAGGKETQYF. CDR3 in DNA: TGTGCCAGCAGCTTAGCGGGAGGGAAAGAGACCCAGTACTTC.